This T cell receptor (beta chain) emerged from a study of blood T cell repertoires in COVID-19. Profiled with immunoSEQ multiplex PCR; TCRdb holds only in-frame clones, not every one. The sample shows approximately 90,000 clones, approximately 83% of them seen only once. The CDR3 is 15 amino acids. Trimming cost V 6 bases and J 4 bases; bases outside gene matches: 10. The sequence was collected from a man in his 60s with acute or convalescent COVID-19. The sample comprised peripheral blood. V is TRBV5-3 and J is TRBJ2-7; 10 nucleotides agree with TRBD1. TRBV5-3 is known as an ORF, though its function is uncertain. Here the CDR3 reads CARMTGGVPLYEQYF. The CDR3 bases are TGTGCCAGAATGACAGGGGGCGTTCCTCTGTACGAGCAGTACTTC.